This T cell receptor beta chain was retrieved from a study of cytomegalovirus exposure and HLA in healthy donors. Trimming took 5 bases from V and 6 from J; bases not matched to a gene: 3. Germline assignment: CDR1 MNHEY and CDR2 SMNVEV (reference sequence). This CDR3 has 13 residues. The PCR contained 60 Vbeta and 13 Jbeta primers. The protocol was immunoSEQ multiplex PCR, while the TCRdb copy is restricted to in-frame clones and leaves out a portion. This table holds 110,000 or so clones, around 85% found once. V is TRBV27 and J is TRBJ2-1, with 8 bases that match TRBD1. The sequence was obtained from a man aged 25 to 40 in good health and CMV-seropositive. The sequencing sample was made of PBMCs. This CDR3 reads CASSPTGGNEQFF. The CDR3 coding sequence is TGTGCCAGCAGTCCCACAGGGGGCAATGAGCAGTTCTTC.